The rows below give T cell receptor beta chains drawn from one sample of a study of neoadjuvant anti-PD-1 for oral cavity cancer. TCRdb's copy holds only in-frame clones and misses some; the assay was immunoSEQ multiplex PCR. The data show about 42,000 clones, about three quarters seen once. The sequencing here drew on PBMCs, taken after nivolumab (anti-PD-1) treatment. These receptors all stem from a person aged 35-79 years with oral cavity squamous cell carcinoma. CDR3s include the opening cysteine and the closing phenylalanine or tryptophan. A D gene is named only where the DNA matches it firmly. Part of the rows lack a size; the others show once, few, many or a class for expanded clones.

. | TRBJ2-1 | . | TRBV2 | TGTGCCAGCAGGGGGACCCGCAGCTCCTACAATGAGCAGTTCTTC | CASRGTRSSYNEQFF
. | TRBJ1-2 | . | TRBV6-1 | TGTGCCAGCAGCCCTTCAACCCCCGGGCTCCAGAACACCTTC | CASSPSTPGLQNTF
. | TRBJ1-5 | TRBD1 | TRBV5-6 | TGTGCCAGCAGCTCCCAGGGACAGGGGAACAATCAGCCCCAGCATTTT | CASSSQGQGNNQPQHF
. | TRBJ1-2 | . | TRBV10-2 | TGCGCCAGCAGTGAGTCCCGGGCCGGGGGCTACACCTTC | CASSESRAGGYTF
. | TRBJ1-6 | . | TRBV7-2 | TGTGCCAACAGCTTAGATAAGCATCGGAGTTCACCCCTCCACTTT | CANSLDKHRSSPLHF
. | TRBJ2-1 | TRBD2 | TRBV11-3 | TGTGCCAGCAGCTTAGGGGTGAAGCGGGGGGGCGGTGATGAGCAGTTCTTC | CASSLGVKRGGGDEQFF
. | TRBJ2-2 | TRBD1 | TRBV7-8 | TGTGCCAGCAGCTTAGGGGACAGGGCAACCGGGGAGCTGTTTTTT | CASSLGDRATGELFF
. | TRBJ1-5 | . | TRBV28 | TGTGCCAGCAGAAGGGTCCCAGGGAATCAGCCCCAGCATTTT | CASRRVPGNQPQHF
few | TRBJ1-2 | TRBD1 | TRBV27 | TGTGCCAGCAGTCGTGCGGGACAGCTCAACTATGGCTACACCTTC | CASSRAGQLNYGYTF
. | TRBJ1-6 | TRBD1 | TRBV14 | TGTGCCAGCAACCGGGACAGGGGGGATTCACCCCTCCACTTT | CASNRDRGDSPLHF
. | TRBJ1-6 | . | TRBV11-2 | TGTGCCAGCAGCTTAAGCGCCCTAGGAAGAAATTCACCCCTCCACTTT | CASSLSALGRNSPLHF
once | TRBJ1-4 | TRBD1 | TRBV6-1 | TGTGCCAGCAGTGAAGCGCGTACAGGGGGCTTTAATGAAAAACTGTTTTTT | CASSEARTGGFNEKLFF
. | TRBJ2-7 | . | TRBV7-2 | TGTGCCAGCAGCTTACCCTCGTCCTACGAGCAGTACTTC | CASSLPSSYEQYF
. | TRBJ2-7 | . | TRBV30 | TGTGCCTGGAGTGTACGGTCGGGACCACTCTCCTACGAGCAGTACTTC | CAWSVRSGPLSYEQYF
. | TRBJ1-1 | TRBD1 | TRBV5-6 | TGTGCCAGCAGCGGAGACAGGGGAGGAACTGAAGCTTTCTTT | CASSGDRGGTEAFF
. | TRBJ1-1 | TRBD1 | TRBV29-1 | TGCAGCGAGAGATTAACAGGGGGGCTAGAAGCTTTCTTT | CSERLTGGLEAFF
medium-sized | TRBJ1-1 | . | TRBV5-1 | TGCGCCAGCAGCCCGAGGGTTTCTAGGGGCTGGTACACTGAAGCTTTCTTT | CASSPRVSRGWYTEAFF
. | TRBJ2-5 | TRBD2 | TRBV9 | TGTGCCAGCAGCTTAGGACTAGCGGGGCCACAAGAGACCCAGTACTTC | CASSLGLAGPQETQYF
. | TRBJ2-7 | TRBD1 | TRBV19 | TGTGCCAGTAGTAAAGACAGGGGACACGAGCAGTACTTC | CASSKDRGHEQYF
. | TRBJ1-1 | TRBD1 | TRBV6-5 | TGTGCCAGCAGCGCAGGGGGGGTCACTGAAGCTTTCTTT | CASSAGGVTEAFF
few | TRBJ2-7 | . | TRBV2 | TGTGCCAGCAGTGAATCGCCCTCTCGCCCGGACTTC | CASSESPSRPDF
. | TRBJ2-5 | . | TRBV5-6 | TGTGCCAGCAACCTACTCGGCGGGGGCGTTGAGACCCAGTACTTC | CASNLLGGGVETQYF
. | TRBJ2-3 | . | TRBV7-2 | TGTGCCAGCAGCTTAGTCTTCACAGATACGCAGTATTTT | CASSLVFTDTQYF
. | TRBJ1-1 | . | TRBV6-4 | TGTGCCAGCAGGGACACTGACTTGAACACTGAAGCTTTCTTT | CASRDTDLNTEAFF
once | TRBJ1-1 | . | TRBV7-9 | TGTGCCAGCAGCCCCGGGGTGGGCCCCGGCCCTGAAGCTTTCTTT | CASSPGVGPGPEAFF